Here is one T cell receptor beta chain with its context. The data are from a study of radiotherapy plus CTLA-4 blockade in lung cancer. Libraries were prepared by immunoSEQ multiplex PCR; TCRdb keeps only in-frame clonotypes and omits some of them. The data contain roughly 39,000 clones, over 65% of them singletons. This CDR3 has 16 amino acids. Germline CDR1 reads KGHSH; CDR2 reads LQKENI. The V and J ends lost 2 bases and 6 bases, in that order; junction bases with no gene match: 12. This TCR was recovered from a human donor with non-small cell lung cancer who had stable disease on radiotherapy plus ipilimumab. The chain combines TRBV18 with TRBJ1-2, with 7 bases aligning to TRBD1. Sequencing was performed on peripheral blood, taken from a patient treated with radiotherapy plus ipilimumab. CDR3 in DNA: TGTGCCAGCTCACCAGGGACAGCTCCAGGGGGGGATGGCTACACCTTC. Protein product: CASSPGTAPGGDGYTF.